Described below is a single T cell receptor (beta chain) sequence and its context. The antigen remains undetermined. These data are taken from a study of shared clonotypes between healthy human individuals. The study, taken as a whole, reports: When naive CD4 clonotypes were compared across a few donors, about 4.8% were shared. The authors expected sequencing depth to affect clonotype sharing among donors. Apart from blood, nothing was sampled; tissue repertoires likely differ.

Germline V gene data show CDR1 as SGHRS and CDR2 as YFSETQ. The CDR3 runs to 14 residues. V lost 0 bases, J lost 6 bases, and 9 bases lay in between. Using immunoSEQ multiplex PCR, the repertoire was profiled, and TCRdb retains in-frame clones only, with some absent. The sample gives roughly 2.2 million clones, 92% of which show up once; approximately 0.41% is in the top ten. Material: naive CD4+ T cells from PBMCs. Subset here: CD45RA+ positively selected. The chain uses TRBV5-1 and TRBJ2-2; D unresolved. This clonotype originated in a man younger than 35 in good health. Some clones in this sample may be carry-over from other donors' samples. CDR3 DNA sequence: TGCGCCAGCAGCTTGGAATTTCTGGCCGGGGAGCTGTTTTTT. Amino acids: CASSLEFLAGELFF.